Presented here are 27 T cell receptor beta chains from one specimen sequenced in a study of control samples from healthy donors and cancer patients. Data came from immunoSEQ multiplex PCR; TCRdb stores just in-frame clones and leaves some out. This table holds roughly 120,000 clones, around 87% found once. The sample was PBMCs. These receptors were obtained from a woman aged 45-60 years with colorectal cancer.

The chain recombines TRBV2 with TRBJ1-2; 8 bases agree with TRBD1. Germline V gene data show CDR1 as SNHLY and CDR2 as FYNNEI. V was pared by 2 bases and J by 7 bases, with 9 bases of the junction left unmatched. This CDR3 has 15 residues. The CDR3 region has the DNA TGTGCCAGCAGTGAATGGTCGGCAGGGGGCTTTGGCTACACCTTC. This translates into CASSEWSAGGFGYTF. The full variable domain, in which reference TRBV2 and TRBJ1-2 provide the parts outside the CDR3, is EPEVTQTPSHQVTQMGQEVILRCVPISNHLYFYWYRQILGQKVEFLVSFYNNEISEKSEIFDDQFSVERPDGSNFTLKIRSTKLEDSAMYFCASSEWSAGGFGYTFGSGTRLTVV.

The V call is TRBV29-1, the J call TRBJ1-1; D remains unclear. Trimming took off 4 bases at V and 4 bases at J, with 7 bases between the two ends. Germline assignment: CDR1 SQVTM and CDR2 ANQGSEA. CDR3 length equals 11 residues. This CDR3 reads CSVGAGTEAFF. The CDR3 DNA sequence: TGCAGCGTTGGGGCGGGCACTGAAGCTTTCTTT. Together with reference TRBV29-1 and TRBJ1-1, the CDR3 gives the full variable domain: SAVISQKPSRDICQRGTSLTIQCQVDSQVTMMFWYRQQPGQSLTLIATANQGSEATYESGFVIDKFPISRPNLTFSTLTVSNMSPEDSSIYLCSVGAGTEAFFGQGTRLTVV.

This clone is a singleton in its sample. This chain links TRBV12-3 or TRBV12-4 with TRBJ2-2; TRBD2 might be the D (6 bases). The V and J ends lost 4 bases and 6 bases respectively, with 9 bases between them. This CDR3 is built from 13 residues. The CDR3 protein is CASSSTSPGELFF. The CDR3 DNA is TGTGCCAGCAGTTCGACTAGTCCCGGGGAGCTGTTTTTT.

The chain has TRBV6-5 and TRBJ2-7, with D possibly TRBD2 on 6 matching bases. Germline assignment: CDR1 MNHEY and CDR2 SVGAGI. This CDR3 has 13 residues. Trimming took 2 bases from V and 7 from J, leaving 12 bases between them. CDR3 region: CASSYGGTQEQYF. CDR3 in DNA: TGTGCCAGCAGTTACGGGGGGACTCAGGAGCAGTACTTC.

This chain links TRBV19 with TRBJ1-1, with 10 bases matching TRBD1. Unmatched junction bases numbered 2, after V lost 6 bases and J lost 1 base. Germline V CDR1 and CDR2: LNHDA, SQIVND (reference sequence). CDR3 length equals 14 residues. CDR3 in DNA: TGTGCCAGTAGACGGGACAGGGGGAACACTGAAGCTTTCTTT. Translated: CASRRDRGNTEAFF.

The chain is built from TRBV6-6 and TRBJ2-1; 15 nucleotides match TRBD2. In germline, CDR1 is MNHNY, CDR2 SVGAGI (reference sequence). The CDR3 contains 14 residues. V gave up 5 bases and J gave up 10 bases; unmatched junction bases: 3. CDR3 sequence reads: CASSGLAGGKEQFF. In nucleotides, the CDR3 is TGTGCCAGCAGTGGACTAGCGGGAGGGAAGGAGCAGTTCTTC.

The chain couples TRBV10-3 to TRBJ2-3; the D gene is possibly TRBD2 (6 bases). The CDR3 is made up of 12 amino acids. The germline V and J ends were trimmed by 8 bases and 4 bases, with 10 bases remaining between them. Germline V CDR1 and CDR2: ENHRY, SYGVKD. The CDR3 is CAIGGDADTQYF. The CDR3, as DNA: TGTGCCATCGGCGGGGATGCAGATACGCAGTATTTT.

The chain joins TRBV3-1 (or the pseudogene TRBV3-2) to TRBJ1-2; tentative D call: TRBD1 (5 bases). Trimming removed 0 bases at V and 1 base at J, with 15 bases between. This CDR3 is built from 17 residues. In germline, CDR1 is LGHDT, CDR2 YNNKEL (reference sequence). CDR3 coding DNA: TGTGCCAGCAGCCAAGATGACCCGACAGTTGATAACTATGGCTACACCTTC. Its translation is CASSQDDPTVDNYGYTF.

The rearrangement joins TRBV7-8 to TRBJ2-7; possibly TRBD2 for D (5 bases). The germline V and J ends were trimmed by 1 base and 1 base, with 17 bases remaining between them. The CDR3 contains 17 residues. Per the germline V gene, CDR1 is SGHVS and CDR2 is FQNEAQ. The CDR3 region is CASSLEAGLRVSYEQYF. CDR3 nucleotides: TGTGCCAGCAGCTTAGAGGCCGGGCTGAGGGTGTCCTACGAGCAGTACTTC.

The CDR3 nucleotides are TGTGCCAGCAGCCTGACGACACACTCCTACAATGAGCAGTTCTTC. This sequence encodes CASSLTTHSYNEQFF. The chain carries TRBV7-8 and TRBJ2-1; D remains ambiguous. This CDR3 contains 15 residues. Trimming stripped 5 bases from V and 0 bases from J, with 11 bases between. Germline V lookup: CDR1 SGHVS, CDR2 FQNEAQ.

The chain uses TRBV7-2 and TRBJ2-1; 12 positions match TRBD2. Germline loops: CDR1 SGHTA, CDR2 FQGNSA. V was pared by 3 bases and J by 7 bases, with 4 bases of the junction left unmatched. The CDR3 loop spans 15 amino acids. The CDR3 here is CASSFSGTSGNEQFF. The CDR3 DNA reads TGTGCCAGCAGCTTCTCGGGGACTAGCGGGAATGAGCAGTTCTTC.

The chain joins TRBV10-3 to TRBJ1-2; 7 bases line up with TRBD1. V lost 2 bases and J lost 4; bases outside the gene matches: 7. CDR1 ENHRY and CDR2 SYGVKD come from the germline V gene. The CDR3 covers 15 residues. CDR3 DNA: TGTGCCATCAGTGAGGACAGGGATCTAGGCTATGGCTACACCTTC. Amino acids: CAISEDRDLGYGYTF.

The J gene is TRBJ1-5, the V gene TRBV19, with a possible D match to TRBD1 (5 bases). The germline gives CDR1 LNHDA, CDR2 SQIVND (reference sequence). Between the trimmed V and J ends, which lost 5 bases and 10 bases, there was a span of 18 bases. The length of the CDR3 is 14 residues. This CDR3 reads CASSPRTSFFPQHF. CDR3 nucleotide sequence: TGTGCCAGTAGTCCCCGGACATCGTTTTTTCCCCAGCATTTT.

V and J are TRBV7-6 and TRBJ1-6, with TRBD1 matching 7 bases. Trimming took 7 bases from V and 7 from J; bases not matched to a gene: 10. Germline values: CDR1 SGHVS, CDR2 FNYEAQ. The CDR3 spans 15 residues. CDR3: CASTLDRAGNSPLHF. CDR3 DNA sequence: TGTGCCAGCACCCTAGACAGGGCTGGAAATTCACCCCTCCACTTT.

This clone was seen only a few times. The chain employs TRBV5-1 and TRBJ2-7; D uncertain. CDR3 length: 12 residues. V shed 0 bases and J shed 5 bases, with 6 bases lying between them. CDR1 is SGHRS and CDR2 is YFSETQ in the germline V gene. CDR3 nucleotides: TGCGCCAGCAGCTTGGAGTTTAACGAGCAGTACTTC. Translating gives CASSLEFNEQYF. Full variable domain (missing parts from reference TRBV5-1 and TRBJ2-7): KAGVTQTPRYLIKTRGQQVTLSCSPISGHRSVSWYQQTPGQGLQFLFEYFSETQRNKGNFPGRFSGRQFSNSRSEMNVSTLELGDSALYLCASSLEFNEQYFGPGTRLTVT.

The chain combines TRBV14 with TRBJ1-5; TRBD1 might be the D (5 bases). V shed 4 bases and J shed 9 bases, with 13 bases lying between them. The germline V gene has CDR1 SGHDN and CDR2 FVKESK. The CDR3 loop spans 13 amino acids. CDR3 region: CASSLSGGRPQHF. In nucleotides, the CDR3 is TGTGCCAGCAGCCTAAGCGGGGGAAGGCCCCAGCATTTT.

The genes are TRBV5-1 and TRBJ2-7, with D maybe TRBD1 (6 bases). Per germline, CDR1 SGHRS and CDR2 YFSETQ. The CDR3 covers 14 residues. V was clipped by 1 base and J by 5 bases, with 13 bases between them. The CDR3 here is CASSLLQGSNEQYF. CDR3 bases: TGCGCCAGCAGCTTGTTACAGGGATCCAACGAGCAGTACTTC.

This chain links TRBV3-1 (or the pseudogene TRBV3-2) with TRBJ1-1; TRBD1 might be the D (5 bases). The CDR3 contains 16 residues. Germline V lookup: CDR1 LGHDT, CDR2 YNNKEL (reference sequence). V was trimmed by 7 bases and J by 1 base, leaving 19 bases between them. The CDR3 is CASTKTDGGENTEAFF. As DNA, the CDR3 is TGTGCCAGCACGAAAACTGATGGGGGGGAGAACACTGAAGCTTTCTTT.

The rearrangement joins TRBV6-1 to TRBJ1-1; no definite D call. V was pared by 1 base and J by 1 base, with 13 bases between. This CDR3 is 16 amino acids long. Per the germline V gene, CDR1 is MNHNS and CDR2 is SASEGT. The CDR3 nucleotides are TGTGCCAGCAGTGAAGTAGTAGGGTCGGGGAACACTGAAGCTTTCTTT. Its translation is CASSEVVGSGNTEAFF.

The chain uses TRBV10-2 and TRBJ1-3; 7 bases fit TRBD1. Losses at the gene ends were 6 bases for V and 3 bases for J; bases not matched to a gene: 2. CDR1 and CDR2 (germline): WSHSY, SAAADI. This CDR3 has 13 residues. CDR3 protein: CASRDRVGNTIYF. The CDR3 DNA follows: TGCGCCAGCAGAGACAGGGTTGGAAACACCATATATTTT.

The chain couples TRBV7-6 to TRBJ2-3, with D perhaps TRBD1 or TRBD2 (6 bases each). The CDR3 consists of 15 residues. Trimming removed 1 base from V and 4 bases from J, with 12 bases in between. CDR1 is SGHVS, CDR2 FNYEAQ, per germline. The CDR3 here is CASSLGGGRSDTQYF. The CDR3 DNA reads TGTGCCAGCAGCTTAGGAGGGGGGCGATCAGATACGCAGTATTTT. The variable domain in full, completed from reference TRBV7-6 and TRBJ2-3, reads GAGVSQSPRYKVTKRGQDVALRCDPISGHVSLYWYRQALGQGPEFLTYFNYEAQQDKSGLPNDRFSAERPEGSISTLTIQRTEQRDSAMYRCASSLGGGRSDTQYFGPGTRLTVL.

About this clone: This specimen includes other DNA sequences encoding the same CDR3. The gene calls are TRBV18 and TRBJ2-7; no reliable D call. Germline values: CDR1 KGHSH, CDR2 LQKENI. This CDR3 is 14 amino acids long. V dropped 0 bases and J dropped 1 base, with 7 bases sitting between them. CDR3 residues: CASSPPADSYEQYF. DNA for the CDR3: TGTGCCAGCTCACCACCCGCGGATTCCTACGAGCAGTACTTC.

CDR3 residues: CASSQTPGQPYEQYF. The DNA for the CDR3 is TGTGCCAGCAGCCAAACCCCCGGGCAGCCGTACGAGCAGTACTTC. The rearrangement uses TRBV3-1 (or the pseudogene TRBV3-2) and TRBJ2-7; D not certain. Germline-derived CDR1 and CDR2 are LGHDT and YNNKEL (reference sequence). The CDR3 runs 15 residues. Trimming took off 2 bases at V and 4 bases at J, with 15 bases between the two ends.

This clone was recorded only once. The chain is built from TRBV19 and TRBJ2-5, with 7 nucleotides matching TRBD1. The length of the CDR3 is 14 residues. The germline gives CDR1 LNHDA, CDR2 SQIVND (reference sequence). Trimming took 1 base from V and 2 from J; bases not matched to a gene: 1. The CDR3 region is CASSIVGQQETQYF. CDR3 nucleotides: TGTGCCAGTAGTATAGTGGGACAGCAAGAGACCCAGTACTTC.

The chain combines TRBV11-1 with TRBJ1-2, with D possibly TRBD1 on 5 matching bases. Looked up from germline, CDR1 is SGHAT and CDR2 is FQDESV (reference sequence). V lost 4 bases and J 5 bases, leaving 11 bases between the germline ends. The CDR3 consists of 13 residues. Here the CDR3 DNA reads TGTGCCAGCAGCTCCTCGGGACGATATGGCTACACCTTC. Translated, it gives CASSSSGRYGYTF. Drawing the rest from reference TRBV11-1 and TRBJ1-2, the complete variable domain is EAEVAQSPRYKITEKSQAVAFWCDPISGHATLYWYRQILGQGPELLVQFQDESVVDDSQLPKDRFSAERLKGVDSTLKIQPAELGDSAMYLCASSSSGRYGYTFGSGTRLTVV.

The V call is TRBV19, the J call TRBJ1-2, with D unresolved. The V end lost 5 bases, the J end lost 4 bases, and 14 bases lay between the germline ends. Germline V CDR1 and CDR2: LNHDA, SQIVND (reference sequence). The CDR3 extends over 14 amino acids. The CDR3 DNA reads as TGTGCCAGTAGTGTCGCCCGGGAACTCTATGGCTACACCTTC. Residues: CASSVARELYGYTF.

This chain links TRBV10-2 with TRBJ2-7; D call uncertain. Trimming left V 3 bases short and J 2 bases short, with 14 bases between. The germline V gene encodes CDR1 WSHSY and CDR2 SAAADI. The CDR3 has 15 residues. This CDR3 reads CASSEGPRSTYEQYF. The CDR3 DNA sequence: TGCGCCAGCAGTGAAGGGCCCCGTTCAACCTACGAGCAGTACTTC.